These T cell receptor beta chains were read from a single sample in a study of radiation and T cells in renal cell carcinoma. Only in-frame clones appear in the TCRdb table, and some are missing; sequencing was by immunoSEQ multiplex PCR. The data contain about 150,000 clones, roughly nine tenths of them singletons. The sequencing here drew on blood, taken from a patient whose treatment included radiotherapy and nephrectomy. These receptors originate from a woman aged 70-85 years with renal cell carcinoma. The CDR3 runs from the conserved cysteine through the conserved F or W. A D gene is named only where the DNA matches it firmly. The size field is filled for only some rows; it gives once, few, many or a size class.

d_call clone_size j_call v_call cdr3_aa cdr3_nt
TRBD1 . TRBJ1-4 TRBV13 CASSSSRGRVATNEKLFF TGTGCCAGCAGCTCCTCCAGGGGGCGGGTAGCAACTAATGAAAAACTGTTTTTT
TRBD1 once TRBJ1-4 TRBV28 CASLAGGDEKLFF TGTGCCAGCTTGGCAGGGGGTGATGAAAAACTGTTTTTT
. . TRBJ1-2 TRBV28 CASSSWPRANYGYTF TGTGCCAGCAGTTCTTGGCCGAGGGCTAACTATGGCTACACCTTC
. . TRBJ2-3 TRBV2 CASKTGYTDTQYF TGTGCCAGCAAAACAGGATACACAGATACGCAGTATTTT
TRBD1 . TRBJ2-3 TRBV5-4 CASSLGTGIGTQYF TGTGCCAGCAGCTTGGGGACAGGGATTGGTACGCAGTATTTT
. . TRBJ1-1 TRBV2 CASSVGVDVTEAFF TGTGCCAGCAGTGTTGGAGTAGACGTCACTGAAGCTTTCTTT
. . TRBJ2-3 TRBV7-9 CASSPGWQDTDTQYF TGTGCCAGCAGCCCAGGGTGGCAGGACACAGATACGCAGTATTTT
TRBD1 . TRBJ1-2 TRBV18 CASSPPSQGASGYTF TGTGCCAGCTCACCACCGAGCCAGGGGGCCTCTGGCTACACCTTC
. . TRBJ1-6 TRBV6-5 CASSTGSETSPLHF TGTGCCAGCAGTACCGGCAGCGAGACTTCACCCCTCCACTTT
. once TRBJ1-6 TRBV5-1 CASSLAAPDSPLHF TGCGCCAGCAGCTTGGCCGCTCCAGATTCACCCCTCCACTTT
TRBD2 once TRBJ2-1 TRBV4-2 CASSFISGAYNEQFF TGTGCCAGCAGCTTCATCAGCGGGGCCTACAATGAGCAGTTCTTC
. . TRBJ2-1 TRBV5-1 CASSSMTTVSYNEQFF TGCGCCAGCAGCTCGATGACGACGGTATCCTACAATGAGCAGTTCTTC
TRBD2 once TRBJ2-3 TRBV5-1 CASSFRGGAEDTQYF TGCGCCAGCAGCTTCCGCGGGGGGGCAGAAGATACGCAGTATTTT
. medium-sized TRBJ2-3 TRBV11-3 CASSSWSDTQYF TGTGCCAGCAGCTCGTGGTCAGATACGCAGTATTTT
TRBD1 . TRBJ1-6 TRBV28 CASSRGGGQGRSPLHF TGTGCCAGCAGTCGAGGTGGGGGACAGGGGAGGTCACCCCTCCACTTT
. . TRBJ2-1 TRBV9 CASSVDIGNEQFF TGTGCCAGCAGCGTAGATATCGGCAATGAGCAGTTCTTC
TRBD2 . TRBJ2-6 TRBV4-2 CASSQRPLAAFSGANVLTF TGTGCCAGCAGCCAAAGGCCCCTAGCGGCTTTCTCTGGGGCCAACGTCCTGACTTTC
. . TRBJ2-7 TRBV7-2 CASSWGGKTGSYEQYF TGTGCCAGCAGCTGGGGTGGAAAGACCGGAAGTTACGAGCAGTACTTC
. . TRBJ1-2 TRBV6-1 CASSERLTNYGYTF TGTGCCAGCAGTGAAAGGCTAACTAACTATGGCTACACCTTC
TRBD1 . TRBJ1-1 TRBV18 CASSPLGLPGQAPEAFF TGTGCCAGCTCACCATTGGGGTTACCGGGACAGGCCCCTGAAGCTTTCTTT
TRBD2 . TRBJ2-1 TRBV10-3 CAIRWPSGGEQFF TGTGCCATCAGGTGGCCTAGCGGCGGTGAGCAGTTCTTC
. once TRBJ1-1 TRBV6-5 CASSTDGRNTEAFF TGTGCCAGCAGCACCGACGGAAGGAACACTGAAGCTTTCTTT
. once TRBJ2-7 TRBV6-5 CASSFLQGRRTYF TGTGCCAGCAGTTTTTTACAGGGCCGGAGGACGTACTTC
. . TRBJ2-1 TRBV20-1 CSARGKNEQFF TGCAGTGCTAGAGGTAAAAATGAGCAGTTCTTC
. . TRBJ1-1 TRBV5-1 CASSPEGGITEAFF TGCGCCAGCAGTCCGGAGGGAGGGATCACTGAAGCTTTCTTT
TRBD1 . TRBJ1-4 TRBV30 CAWSTGGVDSEKLFF TGTGCCTGGAGTACAGGGGGGGTCGACAGTGAAAAACTGTTTTTT
. . TRBJ1-5 TRBV6-1 CASSTGTVGRPQHF TGTGCCAGCAGCACCGGGACGGTGGGTCGGCCCCAGCATTTT
. . TRBJ2-3 TRBV5-1 CASSPSGGLASTDTQYF TGCGCCAGCAGCCCTTCCGGAGGACTCGCGAGCACAGATACGCAGTATTTT
. . TRBJ2-3 TRBV7-3 CASSLGGALRDTQYF TGTGCCAGCAGCTTAGGGGGGGCCCTCAGAGATACGCAGTATTTT
TRBD1 . TRBJ2-2 TRBV4-2 CASSQDIAGTGVAGELFF TGTGCCAGCAGCCAAGATATTGCGGGGACAGGCGTTGCCGGGGAGCTGTTTTTT
TRBD1 . TRBJ1-5 TRBV28 CASRTGGLGQPQHF TGTGCCAGCAGGACAGGGGGATTGGGTCAGCCCCAGCATTTT
TRBD1 . TRBJ1-6 TRBV5-4 CASSLGRTGLNNSPLHF TGTGCCAGCAGCTTGGGACGGACAGGGCTTAATAATTCACCCCTCCACTTT
. . TRBJ2-6 TRBV4-3 CASSPDGSGANVLTF TGCGCCAGCAGCCCGGACGGTTCTGGGGCCAACGTCCTGACTTTC
. . TRBJ1-1 TRBV19 CASSPPVATEAFF TGTGCCAGTAGTCCGCCGGTGGCCACTGAAGCTTTCTTT
TRBD1 once TRBJ1-5 TRBV7-9 CASSWDSVNQPQHF TGTGCCAGCAGCTGGGACAGTGTTAATCAGCCCCAGCATTTT
. . TRBJ2-3 TRBV7-2 CASSLGWGGADTQYF TGTGCCAGCAGCTTAGGGTGGGGCGGGGCAGATACGCAGTATTTT
. . TRBJ1-6 TRBV28 CASRGYPGLNSPLHF TGTGCCAGCAGGGGGTACCCGGGGCTTAATTCACCCCTCCACTTT
. . TRBJ1-6 TRBV9 CASSGTLNNSPLHF TGTGCCAGCAGCGGGACCTTGAATAATTCACCCCTCCACTTT
. . TRBJ1-1 TRBV9 CASSVAGMNTEAFF TGTGCCAGCAGCGTAGCGGGGATGAACACTGAAGCTTTCTTT
TRBD1 . TRBJ2-1 TRBV5-1 CASSHGTAYNEQFF TGCGCCAGCAGCCATGGGACAGCCTACAATGAGCAGTTCTTC
. few TRBJ2-6 TRBV19 CASSGANVLTF TGTGCCAGTTCAGGGGCCAACGTCCTGACTTTC
TRBD2 . TRBJ2-7 TRBV29-1 CSVGRETYEQYF TGCAGCGTTGGGCGGGAGACCTACGAGCAGTACTTC
. . TRBJ1-1 TRBV2 CASSVLGGTEAFF TGTGCCAGCAGTGTCCTGGGTGGGACTGAAGCTTTCTTT
. once TRBJ1-6 TRBV6-6 CASSSRGANSPLHF TGTGCCAGCAGTTCGCGTGGGGCCAATTCACCCCTCCACTTT
. . TRBJ1-1 TRBV30 CAWGNERGLGAFF TGTGCCTGGGGAAATGAACGCGGCTTGGGGGCTTTCTTT
. . TRBJ1-1 TRBV13 CASSLVIRVNTEAFF TGTGCCAGCAGCTTAGTAATTAGGGTGAACACTGAAGCTTTCTTT
. few TRBJ1-5 TRBV18 CASSPGNQPQHF TGTGCCAGCTCACCGGGAAATCAGCCCCAGCATTTT
. . TRBJ2-2 TRBV28 CASSYAGELFF TGTGCCAGCAGTTATGCCGGGGAGCTGTTTTTT
. . TRBJ2-5 TRBV10-3 CAISESAGTGAETQYF TGTGCCATCAGTGAGTCGGCAGGGACGGGGGCAGAGACCCAGTACTTC
TRBD1 . TRBJ1-2 TRBV25-1 CASTRTGGVNGYTF TGTGCCAGCACCCGGACAGGGGGCGTCAACGGCTACACCTTC
. . TRBJ2-7 TRBV28 CASRRQSSYEQYF TGTGCCAGCAGGCGACAGAGCTCCTACGAGCAGTACTTC